This is a list of T cell receptor beta chains from one sample in a study of blood T cell repertoires in COVID-19. Assay: immunoSEQ multiplex PCR; the TCRdb copy retains only in-frame clones and omits some. The table shows roughly 280,000 clones, with roughly 80% occurring only once. Sequencing was done on a sample of peripheral blood. The receptors stem from a man in his sixties who had recovered from COVID-19. Both conserved end residues are trimmed from each CDR3. The D gene is left open where the match is weak. Rows give clone size only sometimes, using once, few, many, or a class for an expanded clone.

j_gene,d_gene,v_gene,abundance,CDR3aa
TRBJ1-2,TRBD1,TRBV18,few,ASSPRAGGLNYGYT
TRBJ2-7,NA,TRBV10-3,few,AISEFGEQY
TRBJ1-1,NA,TRBV6-5,NA,ASIPRPGEFGAF
TRBJ1-3,NA,TRBV15,NA,ATSRDFSRGSGNTIY
TRBJ2-4,TRBD1,TRBV5-1,few,ASSTGQVQNIQY
TRBJ2-5,NA,TRBV10-2,NA,ASSEMESTQY
TRBJ1-1,TRBD1,TRBV6-1,NA,ASSEAGQGRTEAF
TRBJ2-5,NA,TRBV18,NA,ASSPPTGGTQETQY
TRBJ1-1,NA,TRBV6-1,NA,ASSEVRGRVAEAF
TRBJ2-2,NA,TRBV18,NA,ASSPRGSNTGELF
TRBJ2-5,NA,TRBV5-5,NA,ASSVGARAEETQY
TRBJ2-5,NA,TRBV5-1,NA,ASSYGMQETQY
TRBJ2-3,NA,TRBV4-1,few,ASSQEGARQANTDTQY
TRBJ2-7,NA,TRBV19,once,ASSTAGQKEQY
TRBJ2-7,NA,TRBV30,NA,AWRSLGRGEQY